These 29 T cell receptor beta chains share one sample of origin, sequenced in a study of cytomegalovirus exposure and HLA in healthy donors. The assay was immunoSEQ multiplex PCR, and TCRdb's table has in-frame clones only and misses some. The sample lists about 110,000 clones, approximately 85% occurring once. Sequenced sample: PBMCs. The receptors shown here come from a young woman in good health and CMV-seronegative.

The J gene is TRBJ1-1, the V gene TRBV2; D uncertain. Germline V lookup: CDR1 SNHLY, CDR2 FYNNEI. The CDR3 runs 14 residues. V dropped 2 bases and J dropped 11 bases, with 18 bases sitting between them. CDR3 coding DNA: TGTGCCAGCAGTGAAAGTCGTACTTACTCATTGGCTTTCTTT. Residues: CASSESRTYSLAFF.

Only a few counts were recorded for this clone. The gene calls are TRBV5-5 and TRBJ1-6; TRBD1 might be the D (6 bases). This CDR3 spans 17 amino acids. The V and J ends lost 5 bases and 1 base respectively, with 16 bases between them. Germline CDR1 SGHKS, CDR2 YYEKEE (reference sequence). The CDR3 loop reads CASRGSTGLSYNSPLHF. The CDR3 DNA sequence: TGTGCCAGCAGGGGATCGACAGGTTTGTCCTATAATTCACCCCTCCACTTT.

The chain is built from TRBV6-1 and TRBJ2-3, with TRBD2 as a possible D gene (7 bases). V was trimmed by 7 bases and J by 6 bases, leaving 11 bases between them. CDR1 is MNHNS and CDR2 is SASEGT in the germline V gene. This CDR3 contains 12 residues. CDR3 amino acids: CASKGGSDTQYF. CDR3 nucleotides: TGTGCCAGCAAGGGGGGGTCGGATACGCAGTATTTT.

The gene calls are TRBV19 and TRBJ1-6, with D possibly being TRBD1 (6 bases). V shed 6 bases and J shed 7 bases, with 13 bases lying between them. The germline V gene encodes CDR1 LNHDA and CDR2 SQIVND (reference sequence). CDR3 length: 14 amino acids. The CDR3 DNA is TGTGCCAGTAGACCGGGAGGGGGGAATTCACCCCTCCACTTT. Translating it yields CASRPGGGNSPLHF.

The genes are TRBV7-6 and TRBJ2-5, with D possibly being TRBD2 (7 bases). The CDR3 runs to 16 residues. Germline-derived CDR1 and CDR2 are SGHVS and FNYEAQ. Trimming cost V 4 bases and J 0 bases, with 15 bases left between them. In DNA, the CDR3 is TGTGCCAGCAGCTCCCTGGGCGGGGGCCACCAAGAGACCCAGTACTTC. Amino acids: CASSSLGGGHQETQYF.

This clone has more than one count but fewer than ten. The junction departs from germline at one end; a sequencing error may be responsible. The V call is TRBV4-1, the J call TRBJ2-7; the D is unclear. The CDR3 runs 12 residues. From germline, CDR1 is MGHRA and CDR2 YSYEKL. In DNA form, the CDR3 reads TGCGCCAGCAGCCAAGATCGGGTCGTACAATGGTTC. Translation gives CASSQDRVVQWF.

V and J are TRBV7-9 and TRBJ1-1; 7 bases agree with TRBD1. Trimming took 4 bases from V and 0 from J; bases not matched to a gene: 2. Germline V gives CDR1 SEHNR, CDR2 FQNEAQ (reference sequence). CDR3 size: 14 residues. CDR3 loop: CASSSGGVNTEAFF. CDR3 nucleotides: TGTGCCAGCAGCTCAGGGGGAGTGAACACTGAAGCTTTCTTT.

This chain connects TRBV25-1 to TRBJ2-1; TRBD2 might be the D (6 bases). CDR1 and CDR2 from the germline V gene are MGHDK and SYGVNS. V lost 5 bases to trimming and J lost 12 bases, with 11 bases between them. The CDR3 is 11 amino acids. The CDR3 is CASSNGGWQFF. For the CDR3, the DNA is TGTGCCAGCAGTAACGGGGGATGGCAGTTCTTC.

The CDR3 nucleotides read TGCGCCAGCTCTCCCCCACTGAGCTCTGGAAACACCATATATTTT. Protein sequence: CASSPPLSSGNTIYF. The chain employs TRBV5-1 and TRBJ1-3; D remains ambiguous. CDR3 length equals 15 residues. V was clipped by 7 bases and J by 0 bases, with 14 bases between them. Germline CDR1 is SGHRS and CDR2 is YFSETQ.

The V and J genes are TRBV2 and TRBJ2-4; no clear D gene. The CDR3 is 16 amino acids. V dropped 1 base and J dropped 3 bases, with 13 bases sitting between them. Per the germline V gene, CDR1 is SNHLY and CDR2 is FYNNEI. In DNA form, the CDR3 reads TGTGCCAGCAGTGAAGACGGTGTGGTTGTCAAAAACATTCAGTACTTC. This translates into CASSEDGVVVKNIQYF.

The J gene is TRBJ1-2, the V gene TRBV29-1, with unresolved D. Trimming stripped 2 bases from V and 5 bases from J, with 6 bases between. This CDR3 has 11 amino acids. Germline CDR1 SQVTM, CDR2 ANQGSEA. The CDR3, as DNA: TGCAGCGTTGAAACGGGGTATGGCTACACCTTC. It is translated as CSVETGYGYTF.

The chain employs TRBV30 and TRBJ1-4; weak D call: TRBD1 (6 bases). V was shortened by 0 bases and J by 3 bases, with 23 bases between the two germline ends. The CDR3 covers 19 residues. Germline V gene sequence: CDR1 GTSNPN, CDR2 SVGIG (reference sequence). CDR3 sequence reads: CAWSVSPYRTGQANEKLFF. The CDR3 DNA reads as TGTGCCTGGAGTGTATCCCCTTACCGAACAGGGCAGGCTAATGAAAAACTGTTTTTT.

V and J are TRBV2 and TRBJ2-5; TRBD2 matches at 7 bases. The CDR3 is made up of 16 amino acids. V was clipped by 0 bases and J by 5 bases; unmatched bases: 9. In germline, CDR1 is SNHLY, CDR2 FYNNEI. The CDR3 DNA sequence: TGTGCCAGCAGTGAAGCGGCTGCCGGGGGGAGGGAGACCCAGTACTTC. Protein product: CASSEAAAGGRETQYF.

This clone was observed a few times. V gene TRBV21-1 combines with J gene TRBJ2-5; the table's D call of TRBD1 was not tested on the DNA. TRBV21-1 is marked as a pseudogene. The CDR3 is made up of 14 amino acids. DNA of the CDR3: TGTGCCAGCAGCAAAGGACAGGGCCAAGAGACCCAGTACTTC. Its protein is CASSKGQGQETQYF.

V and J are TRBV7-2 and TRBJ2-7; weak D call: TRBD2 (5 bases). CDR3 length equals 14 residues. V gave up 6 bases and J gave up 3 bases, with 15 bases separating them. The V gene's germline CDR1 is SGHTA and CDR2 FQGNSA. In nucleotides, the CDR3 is TGTGCCAGCAGTAAAGCGGAACCTTTCTACGAGCAGTACTTC. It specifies CASSKAEPFYEQYF.

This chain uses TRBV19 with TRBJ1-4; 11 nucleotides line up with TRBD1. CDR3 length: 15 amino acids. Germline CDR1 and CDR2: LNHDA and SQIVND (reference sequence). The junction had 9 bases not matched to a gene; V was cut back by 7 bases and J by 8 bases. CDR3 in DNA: TGTGCCAGTACCCCACCGGGACAGGGGGGGGAAAAACTGTTTTTT. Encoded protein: CASTPPGQGGEKLFF. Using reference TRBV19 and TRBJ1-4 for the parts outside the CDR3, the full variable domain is DGGITQSPKYLFRKEGQNVTLSCEQNLNHDAMYWYRQDPGQGLRLIYYSQIVNDFQKGDIAEGYSVSREKKESFPLTVTSAQKNPTAFYLCASTPPGQGGEKLFFGSGTQLSVL.

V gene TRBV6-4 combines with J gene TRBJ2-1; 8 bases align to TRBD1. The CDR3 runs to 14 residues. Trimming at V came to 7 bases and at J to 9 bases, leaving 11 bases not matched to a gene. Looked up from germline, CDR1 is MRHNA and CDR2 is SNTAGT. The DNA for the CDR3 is TGTGCCAGCACCACTCTCCCCGGACAGGGTGAGCAGTTCTTC. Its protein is CASTTLPGQGEQFF.

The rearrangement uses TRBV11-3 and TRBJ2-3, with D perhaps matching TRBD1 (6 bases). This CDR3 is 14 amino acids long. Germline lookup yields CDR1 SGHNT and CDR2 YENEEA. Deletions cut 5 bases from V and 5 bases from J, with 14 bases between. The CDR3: CASSPGTMGDTQYF. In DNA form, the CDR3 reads TGTGCCAGCAGCCCCGGGACAATGGGAGATACGCAGTATTTT.

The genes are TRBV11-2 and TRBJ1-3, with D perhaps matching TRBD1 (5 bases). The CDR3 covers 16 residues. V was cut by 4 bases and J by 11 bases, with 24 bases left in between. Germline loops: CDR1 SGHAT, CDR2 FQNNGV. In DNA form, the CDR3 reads TGTGCCAGCAGCTGTGATTGTGACAGCCGGAAAATTCCCATATATTTT. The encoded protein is CASSCDCDSRKIPIYF.

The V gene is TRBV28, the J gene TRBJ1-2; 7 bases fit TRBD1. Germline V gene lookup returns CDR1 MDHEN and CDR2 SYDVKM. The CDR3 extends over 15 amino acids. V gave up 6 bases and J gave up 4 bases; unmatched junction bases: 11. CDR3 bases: TGTGCCAGCAGCACCGGTCGGACAGGTAGCTATGGCTACACCTTC. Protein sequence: CASSTGRTGSYGYTF.

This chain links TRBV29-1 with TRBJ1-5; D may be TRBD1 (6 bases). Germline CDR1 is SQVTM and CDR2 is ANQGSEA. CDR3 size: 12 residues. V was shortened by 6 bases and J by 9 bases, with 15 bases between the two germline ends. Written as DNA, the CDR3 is TGCAGCGTGGGGGACACTACCGGGCCCCAGCATTTT. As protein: CSVGDTTGPQHF.

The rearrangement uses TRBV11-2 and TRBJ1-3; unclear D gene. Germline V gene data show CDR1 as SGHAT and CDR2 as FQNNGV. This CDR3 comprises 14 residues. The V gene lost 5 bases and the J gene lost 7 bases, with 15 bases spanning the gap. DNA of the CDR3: TGTGCCAGCAGCCCGGGGAGCTTCGGGAACACCATATATTTT. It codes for CASSPGSFGNTIYF. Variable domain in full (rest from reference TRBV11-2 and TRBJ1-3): EAGVAQSPRYKIIEKRQSVAFWCNPISGHATLYWYQQILGQGPKLLIQFQNNGVVDDSQLPKDRFSAERLKGVDSTLKIQPAKLEDSAVYLCASSPGSFGNTIYFGEGSWLTVV.

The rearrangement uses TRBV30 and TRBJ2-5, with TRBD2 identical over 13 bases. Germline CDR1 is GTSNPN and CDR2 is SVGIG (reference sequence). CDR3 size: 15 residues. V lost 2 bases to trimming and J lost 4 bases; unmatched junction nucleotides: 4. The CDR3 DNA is TGTGCCTGGAGTACCGGGACTAGCGGGGTAGAGACCCAGTACTTC. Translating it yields CAWSTGTSGVETQYF.

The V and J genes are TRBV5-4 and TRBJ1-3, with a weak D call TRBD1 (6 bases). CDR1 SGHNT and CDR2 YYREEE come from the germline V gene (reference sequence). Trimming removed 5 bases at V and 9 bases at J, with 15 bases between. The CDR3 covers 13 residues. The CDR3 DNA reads TGTGCCAGCAGATCGACAGGTTCGGGCACCATATATTTT. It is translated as CASRSTGSGTIYF.

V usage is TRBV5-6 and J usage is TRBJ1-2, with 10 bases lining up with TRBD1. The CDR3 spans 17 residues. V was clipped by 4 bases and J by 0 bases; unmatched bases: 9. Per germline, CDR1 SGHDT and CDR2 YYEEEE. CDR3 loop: CASSPRTGGYTNYGYTF. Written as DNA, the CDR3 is TGTGCCAGCAGCCCTCGGACAGGGGGGTACACTAACTATGGCTACACCTTC.

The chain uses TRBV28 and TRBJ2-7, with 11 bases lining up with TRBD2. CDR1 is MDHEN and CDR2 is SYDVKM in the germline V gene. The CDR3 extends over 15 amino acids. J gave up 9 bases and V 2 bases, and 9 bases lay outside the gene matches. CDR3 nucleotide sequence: TGTGCCAGCAGTTTACTCTCCGGGACTAGCGGCGTGCAGTACTTC. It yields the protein CASSLLSGTSGVQYF.

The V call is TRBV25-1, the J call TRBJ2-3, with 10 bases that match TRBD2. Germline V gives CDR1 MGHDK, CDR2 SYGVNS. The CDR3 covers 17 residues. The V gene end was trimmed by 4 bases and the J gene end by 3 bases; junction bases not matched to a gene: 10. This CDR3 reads CASSGPDTSGETDTQYF. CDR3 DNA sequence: TGTGCCAGCAGTGGGCCCGACACTAGCGGGGAAACAGATACGCAGTATTTT.

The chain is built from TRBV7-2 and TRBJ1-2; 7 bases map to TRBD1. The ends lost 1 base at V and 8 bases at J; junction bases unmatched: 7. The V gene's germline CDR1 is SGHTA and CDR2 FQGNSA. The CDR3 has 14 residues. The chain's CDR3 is CASSLGVTGRGYTF. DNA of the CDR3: TGTGCCAGCAGCTTAGGGGTGACAGGGCGCGGCTACACCTTC.

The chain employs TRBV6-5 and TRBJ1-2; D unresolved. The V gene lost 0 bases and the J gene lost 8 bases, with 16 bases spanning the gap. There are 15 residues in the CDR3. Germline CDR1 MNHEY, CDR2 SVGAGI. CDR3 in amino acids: CASSYSREAPQGYTF. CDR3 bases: TGTGCCAGCAGTTACTCGCGAGAAGCCCCACAGGGCTACACCTTC.